Listed below are T cell receptor beta chains from one sample, sequenced in a study of molecular identifiers for immune sequencing clone quantification. One entry per CDR3 protein, called by TCRdb with MiXCR from the PCR reads. The sample lists 60,000 to 70,000 distinct CDR3 sequences; about a sixth were seen once. Sequencing was done on a sample of naive CD8+ T cells from blood, with Jurkat cell RNA spiked in. These receptors originate from a human donor in good health. Some libraries in this study had Jurkat cell RNA spiked in. CDR3s include the opening cysteine and the closing phenylalanine or tryptophan. D genes are given only for firm matches. Where a row states a size, it is once, few, many or the class of an expanded clone; other rows omit it.

D gene,clone size,J gene,V gene,CDR3 protein,CDR3 DNA
TRBD2,few,TRBJ2-1,TRBV2,CASRPAGGYNEQFF,TGTGCCAGCAGGCCAGCGGGAGGGTACAATGAGCAGTTCTTC
.,.,TRBJ1-2,TRBV27,CASGPTQGFNYGYTF,TGTGCCAGCGGCCCCACCCAGGGATTTAACTATGGCTACACCTTC
.,many,TRBJ2-1,TRBV6-5,CASSYATYNEQFF,TGTGCCAGCAGTTACGCCACCTACAATGAGCAGTTCTTC
.,.,TRBJ1-1,TRBV3-1,CASSQVIGGTEAFF,TGTGCCAGCAGCCAAGTGATCGGCGGCACTGAAGCTTTCTTT
TRBD2,many,TRBJ2-1,TRBV6-2/TRBV6-3,CASRQGLGEHNEQFF,TGTGCCAGCAGGCAGGGACTAGGGGAACACAATGAGCAGTTCTTC
.,many,TRBJ2-7,TRBV9,CASSRGTQEVSYEQYF,TGTGCCAGCAGCCGAGGGACGCAGGAGGTATCCTACGAGCAGTACTTC
.,many,TRBJ1-1,TRBV28,CASSHREGNTEAFF,TGTGCCAGCAGTCACAGGGAGGGGAACACTGAAGCTTTCTTT
.,many,TRBJ1-3,TRBV4-2,CASSQDRDFGNTIYF,TGTGCCAGCAGCCAAGACCGGGACTTTGGAAACACCATATATTTT
.,many,TRBJ2-3,TRBV11-3,CASSLVGGAADTQYF,TGTGCCAGCAGCTTAGTCGGGGGCGCGGCAGATACGCAGTATTTT
TRBD2,many,TRBJ2-7,TRBV28,CATGGGSQSEQYF,TGTGCCACGGGCGGCGGGAGTCAGAGCGAGCAGTACTTC
.,many,TRBJ1-1,TRBV4-1,CASSTRMFSGDPEAFF,TGCGCCAGCAGTACAAGGATGTTTTCGGGGGATCCTGAAGCTTTCTTT
TRBD2,many,TRBJ2-7,TRBV7-2,CASSNPLAGIYEQYF,TGTGCCAGCAGCAACCCACTAGCGGGAATCTACGAGCAGTACTTC
.,many,TRBJ2-3,TRBV25-1,CASSEGNTDTQYF,TGTGCCAGCAGTGAAGGTAACACAGATACGCAGTATTTT
.,many,TRBJ2-3,TRBV19,CASSMVGVDTQYF,TGTGCCAGTAGTATGGTGGGAGTAGATACGCAGTATTTT
.,many,TRBJ1-2,TRBV7-8,CASSLSPRQDFDYGYTF,TGTGCCAGCAGCTTAAGCCCGAGACAGGATTTTGACTATGGCTACACCTTC
.,many,TRBJ2-7,TRBV27,CASSPRQVDYEQYF,TGTGCCAGCAGTCCGAGACAAGTTGACTACGAGCAGTACTTC
.,many,TRBJ1-3,TRBV7-9,CASSSEKVLLQSNSGNTIYF,TGTGCCAGCAGCTCCGAAAAGGTGCTCCTACAGAGTAACTCTGGAAACACCATATATTTT
.,many,TRBJ1-4,TRBV19,CASTETPFNEKLFF,TGTGCCAGTACAGAGACGCCCTTTAATGAAAAACTGTTTTTT
.,many,TRBJ2-7,TRBV6-5,CASSYSEGVEQYF,TGTGCCAGCAGTTACTCTGAAGGGGTTGAGCAGTACTTC
.,.,TRBJ2-6,TRBV29-1,CSIDGGSGANVLTF,TGCAGCATAGACGGCGGGTCTGGGGCCAACGTCCTGACTTTC
.,many,TRBJ1-5,TRBV7-2,CASSLLELQPQHF,TGTGCCAGCAGCTTATTAGAATTACAGCCCCAGCATTTT
.,many,TRBJ1-2,TRBV14,CASSPRFGLNYGYTF,TGTGCCAGCAGCCCCCGTTTTGGACTTAACTATGGCTACACCTTC
TRBD1,many,TRBJ1-3,TRBV28,CASSFGGTGGNTIYF,TGTGCCAGCAGTTTTGGAGGGACAGGAGGAAACACCATATATTTT
TRBD2,many,TRBJ2-2,TRBV29-1,CSVEASGSVTGELFF,TGCAGCGTTGAGGCTAGCGGGAGTGTGACCGGGGAGCTGTTTTTT
.,many,TRBJ1-2,TRBV7-2,CASSSTIQTPPLDGYTF,TGTGCCAGCAGCTCAACAATACAGACCCCACCCCTGGATGGCTACACCTTC
.,many,TRBJ2-2,TRBV27,CASSLSRGSGELFF,TGTGCCAGCAGTTTATCGAGGGGATCCGGGGAGCTGTTTTTT
.,many,TRBJ1-2,TRBV30,CAWSPHTGIGYTF,TGTGCCTGGAGTCCCCACACAGGGATCGGCTACACCTTC
.,many,TRBJ1-6,TRBV10-3,CAIRVDSVGNSPLHF,TGTGCCATCAGAGTCGACAGTGTTGGGAACTCACCCCTCCACTTT
.,few,TRBJ1-5,TRBV27,CASSIESNQPQHF,TGTGCCAGCAGTATAGAGTCGAATCAGCCCCAGCATTTT
TRBD2,many,TRBJ2-3,TRBV19,CASSALAGIVDTQYF,TGTGCCAGTAGCGCCCTAGCGGGAATTGTAGATACGCAGTATTTT
TRBD2,many,TRBJ2-2,TRBV4-1,CASSPRERLAGPTNTGELFF,TGCGCCAGCAGCCCTAGGGAGAGGCTAGCGGGACCAACGAACACCGGGGAGCTGTTTTTT
.,many,TRBJ1-3,TRBV29-1,CSVATASGNTIYF,TGCAGCGTAGCCACAGCTTCTGGAAACACCATATATTTT
TRBD1,many,TRBJ2-7,TRBV27,CASSSSTGGYEQYF,TGTGCCAGCAGTTCCTCGACAGGGGGGTACGAGCAGTACTTC
.,few,TRBJ2-1,TRBV12-3/TRBV12-4,CASSSSPGLDEQFF,TGTGCCAGCAGCTCCTCCCCAGGGCTGGATGAGCAGTTCTTC
TRBD2,many,TRBJ2-7,TRBV13,CASSPGTSGTYEQYF,TGCGCCAGCAGCCCAGGGACTAGCGGGACCTACGAGCAGTACTTC
TRBD2,many,TRBJ2-3,TRBV30,CAWSPSGGDTQYF,TGTGCCTGGTCTCCCTCGGGAGGCGATACGCAGTATTTT
TRBD1,.,TRBJ2-7,TRBV4-1,CASGLRDRGPYEQYF,TGCGCCAGCGGCCTCCGAGACAGGGGTCCCTACGAGCAGTACTTC